This T cell receptor beta chain was obtained from a study of shared clonotypes between healthy human individuals. Overall study context: Three CD4 naive, three CD4 memory, two CD8 naive and one CD8 memory plate were used per donor. Notes on the study in general: The rarefaction results pointed to incomplete sorted-subset sequencing despite large depth.

The protocol was immunoSEQ multiplex PCR, while the TCRdb copy is restricted to in-frame clones and leaves out a portion. The data show 2.5 million or so clones, with over 85% seen just once and under 0.15% held by the top ten. Germline-derived CDR1 and CDR2 are KGHSH and LQKENI. Trimming stripped 6 bases from V and 3 bases from J, with 21 bases between. The CDR3 has 16 residues. This clone has only one observation. Its antigen remains unknown. The genes are TRBV18 and TRBJ2-7; D may correspond to TRBD1 or TRBD2 (6 bases each). Sequenced sample: naive CD4+ T cells sorted from blood. The sample's subset: CD45RA+ positively selected. This clonotype originated in a man younger than 35 in good health. The CDR3 region has the DNA TGTGCCAGCTCCCCCCCCAACGGGGGCCCCATCTACGAGCAGTACTTC. This encodes CASSPPNGGPIYEQYF.